What follows are 31 T cell receptor beta chains derived from one specimen sequenced in a study of Graves' ophthalmopathy and Graves' hyperthyroidism. RNA transcripts provided the template for amplifying TCR beta CDR3 regions. HTBI primers were employed in first-round RT-PCR, then a second-round multiplex PCR followed. TCRdb recomputed calls from the multiplex PCR reads with MiXCR, one row per CDR3 protein. Of around 1,000,000 distinct CDR3 sequences in the sample, about 36% are singletons; the top ten hold over 8.5%. The sample was peripheral blood or thyroid tissue (not recorded which). The receptors here all came from an adult man with Graves' hyperthyroidism.

This chain joins TRBV6-1 and TRBJ2-5, with a possible D match to TRBD1 (6 bases). Germline loops: CDR1 MNHNS, CDR2 SASEGT. V lost 10 bases, J lost 10 bases, and 13 bases lay in between. The CDR3 contains 10 residues. CDR3 nucleotide sequence: TGTGCCATTAGGACAGAGGACCAGTACTTC. Its translation is CAIRTEDQYF.

This clonotype was recorded many times. The CDR3 here is CATSRDPSGTNEKLFF. CDR3 bases: TGTGCCACCAGCAGAGACCCTTCGGGAACTAATGAAAAACTGTTTTTT. The rearrangement joins TRBV15 to TRBJ1-4; no firm D call. V lost 0 bases and J lost 1, with 9 bases in between. Germline CDR1 and CDR2: LNHNV and YYDKDF (reference sequence). CDR3 size: 16 residues.

The sample holds one count of this clonotype. This rearrangement joins TRBV12-3 or TRBV12-4 to TRBJ2-5; 13 bases line up with TRBD2. Trimming removed 6 bases from V and 7 bases from J; junction bases left unmatched: 8. The CDR3 totals 15 residues. The CDR3 protein is CASSPGTSGTGTQYF. The CDR3 DNA reads TGTGCCAGCAGCCCCGGGACTAGCGGGACGGGGACCCAGTACTTC.

This clonotype was detected a few times. One junction end disagrees with the germline gene, perhaps due to a read error. The chain carries TRBV5-1 and TRBJ2-2; D remains ambiguous. This CDR3 comprises 17 residues. Germline CDR1 SGHRS, CDR2 YFSETQ. This CDR3 reads CASSLFSGAPTTGELFF. DNA of the CDR3: TGTGCCAGCAGCTTGTTCTCCGGTGCCCCAACCACCGGGGAGCTGTTTTTT.

This clonotype was detected many times. This sequence joins TRBV7-6 and TRBJ2-6; D not resolved. The CDR3 is 13 amino acids. Germline V gene sequence: CDR1 SGHVS, CDR2 FNYEAQ. V lost 3 bases and J 3 bases, leaving 3 bases between the germline ends. DNA of the CDR3: TGTGCCAGCAGCTTTGGTGGGGCCAACGTCCTGACTTTC. Its translation: CASSFGGANVLTF.

With respect to this clonotype: The germline gene is not matched at one end of the junction; a read error may be the cause. The rearrangement joins TRBV20-1 to TRBJ2-7; possibly TRBD1 or TRBD2 for D (5 bases each). Germline values: CDR1 DFQATT, CDR2 SNEGSKA (reference sequence). The CDR3 length is 15 residues. For the CDR3, the DNA is TGCAGTGCGAGAGGTTCGGGACCGAGCTCCTACGAGCAGTACTTC. Translating gives CSARGSGPSSYEQYF.

This clonotype has just one count. This chain joins TRBV10-3 and TRBJ2-7, with TRBD1 identical over 8 bases. The CDR3 has 16 residues. CDR1 ENHRY and CDR2 SYGVKD come from the germline V gene. V lost 5 bases and J lost 3; bases outside the gene matches: 12. CDR3 amino acids: CAISYSIGQGIYEQYF. The CDR3 coding sequence is TGTGCCATCAGTTACTCGATCGGACAGGGAATCTACGAGCAGTACTTC.

Concerning this clonotype: A clone one base away is much larger, so this may be a read error. The rearrangement uses TRBV15 and TRBJ1-3; D not certain. The germline V and J ends were trimmed by 8 bases and 0 bases, with 14 bases remaining between them. Germline CDR1 LNHNV, CDR2 YYDKDF (reference sequence). This CDR3 is built from 15 residues. CDR3 protein: CATGTRPLSGNTIYF. The CDR3 coding sequence is TGTGCCACCGGCACGCGGCCCCTCTCTGGAAACACCATATATTTT.

This clonotype was recorded at least ten times. This chain uses TRBV15 with TRBJ1-5, with unresolved D. The CDR3 consists of 12 residues. CDR1 LNHNV and CDR2 YYDKDF come from the germline V gene (reference sequence). Trimming took off 3 bases at V and 9 bases at J, with 9 bases between the two ends. This CDR3 reads CATSRGSSPQHF. In DNA, the CDR3 is TGTGCCACCAGCAGGGGGTCATCGCCCCAGCATTTT.

This clonotype showed up many times. The rearrangement uses TRBV24-1 and TRBJ1-4, with 9 bases aligning to TRBD1. The germline gives CDR1 KGHDR, CDR2 SFDVKD. The CDR3 consists of 16 residues. V gave up 2 bases and J gave up 6 bases; unmatched junction bases: 6. The CDR3 region is CATSDWGQGGDEKLFF. DNA for the CDR3: TGTGCCACCAGTGATTGGGGACAGGGCGGGGATGAAAAACTGTTTTTT.

This clonotype has at least ten counts. At one end, the junction sequence differs from germline, possibly due to a read error. The chain uses TRBV5-1 and TRBJ2-7; unclear D gene. The length of the CDR3 is 13 residues. CDR1 is SGHRS and CDR2 is YFSETQ in the germline V gene. CDR3 loop: CASSLVSDYEQYF. The CDR3 DNA reads TGTGCCAGCAGCTTAGTTTCTGACTACGAGCAGTACTTC.

The genes are TRBV19 and TRBJ1-6; 8 nucleotides match TRBD1. V was pared by 6 bases and J by 10 bases, with 8 bases of the junction left unmatched. CDR1 LNHDA and CDR2 SQIVND come from the germline V gene (reference sequence). The CDR3 extends over 14 amino acids. CDR3 protein: CASSSETGASPLHF. Here the CDR3 DNA reads TGTGCCAGTAGCTCCGAGACAGGGGCCTCACCCCTCCACTTT.

This chain connects TRBV24-1 to TRBJ1-5; D ambiguous. Germline V gene data show CDR1 as KGHDR and CDR2 as SFDVKD. Trimming left V 4 bases short and J 4 bases short, with 4 bases between. The CDR3 is 12 residues long. In nucleotides, the CDR3 is TGTGCCACCAGTGACGCAAATCAGCCCCAGCATTTT. This translates into CATSDANQPQHF.

On this clonotype: A junction boundary mismatches the germline segment, possibly from a read error. The CDR3 nucleotides are TGTGCCAGCAGCCAACTGATCTACTATGGCTACACCTTC. It encodes CASSQLIYYGYTF. The genes are TRBV10-2 and TRBJ1-2; D uncertain. Germline V CDR1 and CDR2: WSHSY, SAAADI. The CDR3 totals 13 residues.

This clonotype was seen a handful of times. The chain uses TRBV10-3 and TRBJ1-1; 8 bases match TRBD1. V trimming: 7 bases; J trimming: 3 bases; junction bases outside the gene matches: 4. The CDR3 length is 13 residues. The germline V gene encodes CDR1 ENHRY and CDR2 SYGVKD. The CDR3 sequence is CAITPDRDTEAFF. As DNA, the CDR3 is TGTGCCATCACCCCGGACAGGGACACTGAAGCTTTCTTT.

Only a few counts were recorded for this clonotype. This chain links TRBV20-1 with TRBJ2-7; TRBD2 might be the D (5 bases). Trimming shortened V by 5 bases and J by 2 bases, and 7 bases separated the two germline ends. The germline CDR1 and CDR2 sequences are DFQATT and SNEGSKA (reference sequence). The CDR3 runs 11 residues. CDR3: CSAGLAYEQYF. CDR3 sequence (DNA): TGCAGTGCTGGACTGGCCTACGAGCAGTACTTC.

This clonotype was seen just once. The chain combines TRBV10-3 with TRBJ1-5; D may be TRBD1 (5 bases). This CDR3 comprises 15 residues. Germline loops: CDR1 ENHRY, CDR2 SYGVKD. V was pared by 4 bases and J by 8 bases, with 18 bases between. The CDR3 nucleotides read TGTGCCATCAGTGGGGATCCCGGGACGGCGGAGCCCCAGCATTTT. It translates to CAISGDPGTAEPQHF.

In the case of this clonotype: This sequence may be a read error, since a much larger clone differs from it by one base. This sequence joins TRBV6-1 and TRBJ2-2, with TRBD2 matching 8 bases. The trim removed 10 bases at V and 6 bases at J, leaving 10 bases unmatched. The CDR3 totals 14 residues. In germline, CDR1 is MNHNS, CDR2 SASEGT. The CDR3 loop is CAIEAGGRAGELFF. CDR3 sequence (DNA): TGTGCCATCGAGGCGGGAGGACGCGCCGGGGAGCTGTTTTTT.

This chain uses TRBV7-9 with TRBJ2-2, with 9 positions matching TRBD2. V lost 6 bases, J lost 2 bases, and 7 bases stayed unmatched. CDR3 length equals 16 residues. Germline V gene lookup returns CDR1 SEHNR and CDR2 FQNEAQ (reference sequence). The CDR3 nucleotides read TGTGCCAGCAGGGACAGAGCGGGGGGCAACACCGGGGAGCTGTTTTTT. As protein: CASRDRAGGNTGELFF.

This clonotype was seen at least ten times. This chain connects TRBV14 to TRBJ1-2, with D possibly matching TRBD1 (5 bases). With 3 bases removed from V and 5 bases from J, the gap between germline ends came to 13 bases. This CDR3 has 14 residues. CDR1 SGHDN and CDR2 FVKESK come from the germline V gene. For the CDR3, the DNA is TGTGCCAGCAGCCATGGACACCCCGTATATGGCTACACCTTC. Translating it yields CASSHGHPVYGYTF.

V usage is TRBV6-1 and J usage is TRBJ1-2, with D unresolved. The CDR3 has 11 residues. Germline lookup yields CDR1 MNHNS and CDR2 SASEGT. Between the trimmed V and J ends, which lost 11 bases and 8 bases, there was a span of 15 bases. The CDR3 region has the DNA TGTGCCTGGAGTCCCGGAGGAGGCTACACCTTC. Encoded protein: CAWSPGGGYTF.

This clonotype has a handful of counts. The chain links TRBV7-8 to TRBJ1-5; D possibly corresponds to TRBD1 (6 bases). Germline CDR1 SGHVS, CDR2 FQNEAQ. The CDR3 is made up of 15 amino acids. V was pared by 1 base and J by 4 bases, with 11 bases between. CDR3 sequence (DNA): TGTGCCAGCAGCTTAGGCAGGGGCTGGAATCAGCCCCAGCATTTT. Protein: CASSLGRGWNQPQHF.

This clonotype was recorded many times. This chain connects TRBV7-9 to TRBJ2-7, with D unclear. Germline V gene lookup returns CDR1 SEHNR and CDR2 FQNEAQ (reference sequence). V dropped 5 bases and J dropped 5 bases, with 7 bases sitting between them. The length of the CDR3 is 11 residues. The CDR3 sequence: CASSPGHEQYF. The CDR3 DNA is TGTGCCAGCAGCCCTGGTCACGAGCAGTACTTC.

To note about this clonotype: It may be a read error: a sequence one base away is much more abundant. J is TRBJ2-5 and V is TRBV7-2; TRBD2 is a possible D gene (6 bases). V was cut by 3 bases and J by 9 bases, with 20 bases left in between. Germline CDR1 and CDR2: SGHTA and FQGNSA. The CDR3 length is 15 residues. The CDR3 bases are TGTGCCAGCAGCTTGGGCGGAGGGAGATGGGAGGCCCAGTACTTC. Translation gives CASSLGGGRWEAQYF.

The sample holds a few counts of this clonotype. The chain combines TRBV10-3 with TRBJ1-1; D perhaps matches TRBD1 (5 bases). There are 18 residues in the CDR3. V lost 3 bases to trimming and J lost 3 bases, with 23 bases between them. The germline V gene has CDR1 ENHRY and CDR2 SYGVKD. CDR3: CAISDEDSSYEGYTEAFF. CDR3 coding DNA: TGTGCCATCAGTGATGAAGACAGCTCCTACGAGGGGTACACTGAAGCTTTCTTT.

This clonotype has just a few counts. One end of the junction fails to match germline, which may point to a read error. The J gene is TRBJ2-5, the V gene TRBV25-1; a weak D match, TRBD2 (6 bases). CDR3 size: 14 residues. Germline V lookup: CDR1 MGHDK, CDR2 SYGVNS. The CDR3 reads CSSSEANGRETQYF. In DNA form, the CDR3 reads TGTTCCAGCAGTGAGGCTAACGGGAGAGAGACCCAGTACTTC.

This clonotype was picked up a small number of times. The rearrangement links TRBV12-3 or TRBV12-4 to TRBJ2-2; tentative D call: TRBD1 (6 bases). V lost 6 bases, J lost 3 bases, and 14 bases lay in between. The CDR3 is made up of 15 amino acids. CDR3 residues: CASSSGVLHTGELFF. DNA of the CDR3: TGTGCCAGCAGCTCAGGGGTTTTACACACCGGGGAGCTGTTTTTT.

V and J are TRBV7-9 and TRBJ2-7, with TRBD2 matching 10 bases. V shed 5 bases and J 5 bases; nucleotides not matched to a gene: 9. The CDR3 runs to 15 residues. CDR1 is SEHNR, CDR2 FQNEAQ, per germline (reference sequence). CDR3 sequence reads: CASSKTSGAVHEQYF. The CDR3 DNA is TGTGCCAGCAGCAAAACTAGCGGGGCCGTCCACGAGCAGTACTTC. Looking up the rest from reference TRBV7-9 and TRBJ2-7 gives the full variable domain: DTGVSQNPRHKITKRGQNVTFRCDPISEHNRLYWYRQTLGQGPEFLTYFQNEAQLEKSRLLSDRFSAERPKGSFSTLEIQRTEQGDSAMYLCASSKTSGAVHEQYFGPGTRLTVT.

At least ten counts were recorded for this clonotype. The chain employs TRBV9 and TRBJ1-1; 9 bases agree with TRBD1. This CDR3 is built from 15 residues. Germline lookup yields CDR1 SGDLS and CDR2 YYNGEE. The J segment lost 1 base and the V segment lost 4 bases, leaving 5 bases of the junction unmatched. CDR3 bases: TGTGCCAGCAGCACCGGACAGGGGACGAACACTGAAGCTTTCTTT. Translation gives CASSTGQGTNTEAFF. The full variable domain, its missing parts supplied by reference TRBV9 and TRBJ1-1, is DSGVTQTPKHLITATGQRVTLRCSPRSGDLSVYWYQQSLDQGLQFLIQYYNGEERAKGNILERFSAQQFPDLHSELNLSSLELGDSALYFCASSTGQGTNTEAFFGQGTRLTVV.

This clonotype has only a few counts. The CDR3 loop reads CASSEGFTNEKLFF. DNA for the CDR3: TGTGCCAGCAGCGAGGGCTTCACTAATGAAAAACTGTTTTTT. The rearrangement links TRBV12-3 or TRBV12-4 to TRBJ1-4; no reliable D call. The CDR3 contains 14 residues. V lost 6 bases, J lost 2 bases, and 10 bases lay in between.

The sample holds one count of this clonotype. The rearrangement uses TRBV7-2 and TRBJ1-5, with a tentative D call TRBD1 (5 bases). V gave up 5 bases and J gave up 1 base, with 18 bases separating them. The CDR3 spans 17 residues. The V gene's germline CDR1 is SGHTA and CDR2 FQGNSA. This CDR3 reads CASSPGHGGISNQPQHF. The CDR3 DNA sequence: TGTGCCAGCAGCCCCGGACACGGCGGCATAAGCAATCAGCCCCAGCATTTT.